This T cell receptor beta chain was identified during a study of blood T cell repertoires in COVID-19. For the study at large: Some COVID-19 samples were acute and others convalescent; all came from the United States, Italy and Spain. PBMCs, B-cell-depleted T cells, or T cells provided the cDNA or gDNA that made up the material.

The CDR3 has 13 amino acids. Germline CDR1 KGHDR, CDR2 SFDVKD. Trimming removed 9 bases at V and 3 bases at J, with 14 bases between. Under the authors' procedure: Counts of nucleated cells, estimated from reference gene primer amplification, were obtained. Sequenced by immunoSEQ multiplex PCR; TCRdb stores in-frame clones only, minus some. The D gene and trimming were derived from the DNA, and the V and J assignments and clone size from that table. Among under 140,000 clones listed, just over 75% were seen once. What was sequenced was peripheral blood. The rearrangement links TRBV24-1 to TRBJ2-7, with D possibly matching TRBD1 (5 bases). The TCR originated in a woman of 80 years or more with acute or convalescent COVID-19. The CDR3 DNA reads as TGTGCCACCCACGGCAGGGCCTTCTACGAGCAGTACTTC. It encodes CATHGRAFYEQYF.